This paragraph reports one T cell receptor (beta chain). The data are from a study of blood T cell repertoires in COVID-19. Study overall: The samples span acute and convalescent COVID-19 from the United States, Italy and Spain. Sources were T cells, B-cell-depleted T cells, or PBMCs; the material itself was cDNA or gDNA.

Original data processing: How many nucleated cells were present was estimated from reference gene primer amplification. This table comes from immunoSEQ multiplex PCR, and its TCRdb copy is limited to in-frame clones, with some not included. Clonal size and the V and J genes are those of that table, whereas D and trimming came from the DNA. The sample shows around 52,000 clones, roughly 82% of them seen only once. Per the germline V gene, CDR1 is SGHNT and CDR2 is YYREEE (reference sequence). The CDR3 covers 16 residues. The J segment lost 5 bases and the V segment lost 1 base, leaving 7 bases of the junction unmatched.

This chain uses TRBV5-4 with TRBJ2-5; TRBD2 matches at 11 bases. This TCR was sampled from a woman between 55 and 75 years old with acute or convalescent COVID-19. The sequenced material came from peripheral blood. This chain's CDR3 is CASSLLGSGGGETQYF. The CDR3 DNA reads TGTGCCAGCAGCTTGCTGGGTAGCGGGGGGGGCGAGACCCAGTACTTC.